This T cell receptor (beta chain) is from a study of T cells in Graves' hyperthyroidism and ophthalmopathy. The CDR3 covers 15 residues. Germline V lookup: CDR1 SEHNR, CDR2 FQNEAQ (reference sequence). With 6 bases clipped from V and 4 bases from J, the junction kept 8 bases outside the gene matches. TCR beta CDR3 regions were amplified from RNA transcripts. The HTBI set primed first-round TCR CDR3 RT-PCR. A single record per CDR3 protein comes from TCRdb applying MiXCR to the multiplex PCR reads. The data contain 500,000 to 800,000 distinct CDR3 sequences, over 40% of them singletons. About this clonotype itself: Its antigen is still unknown.

Diagnoses rested on clinical symptoms, serum thyroxine and TRAb, thyroid ultrasound and orbital computed tomography. General study findings and limits: The majority of expanded thyroid clonotypes above 0.001 also appeared in blood.

The sample was peripheral blood or thyroid tissue (not recorded which). The gene calls are TRBV7-9 and TRBJ2-7, with TRBD1 identical over 11 bases. The source of this sequence is an adult man with Graves' disease, either hyperthyroidism or ophthalmopathy (not recorded which). Here the CDR3 DNA reads TGTGCCAGCAGTAGAGGACAGGGGGCAGGGTACGAGCAGTACTTC. This gives the protein CASSRGQGAGYEQYF.